This T cell receptor beta chain was identified during a study of identical twins. The study's findings and limits: Out-of-frame TCR alpha sharing observed in monozygotic twins exceeded model estimates. Twins showed weaker excess sharing in their beta out-of-frame sequences.

TCRdb reprocessed the 5' RACE reads via MiXCR and lists one record per CDR3 protein. The sample carries 400,000 to 550,000 distinct CDR3 sequences, 22% recorded once. Germline values: CDR1 LGHNA, CDR2 YSLEER. The CDR3 has 16 amino acids. Trimming took off 1 base at V and 0 bases at J, with 11 bases between the two ends. As to this clonotype: Its target is not known.

This sample also belongs to another study, concerning T cells expressing NK-cell markers. From that paper: Beta-chain profiling covered CD3+CD56+NKG2C+, CD3+CD56+NKG2C- and CD3+CD56-NKG2C+ sorted subsets.

The chain employs TRBV4-3 and TRBJ2-3; D remains ambiguous. The source is a woman between 18 and 30 years old in good health. Material for sequencing was CD4+ T cells sorted from blood. CDR3: CASSQVYPSSTDTQYF. CDR3 nucleotides: TGCGCCAGCAGCCAAGTTTATCCGTCTAGCACAGATACGCAGTATTTT.